This TCR beta chain was documented in a study of T cell responses to AZD1222 COVID-19 vaccine. Study-level points and caveats: Baseline antibody screening turned up just six seropositive AZD1222 recipients. Spike-wide coverage was observed for vaccine-associated CD4 TCRs, with dominant responses at 160-218 and 743-854. Clonal diversity was possibly underestimated, and the donors were mostly white British, with more females.

This clone was recorded only once. Its target is unknown. Profiling relied on immunoSEQ multiplex PCR, and the TCRdb table lists in-frame clones only, not all of them. The data show more than 110,000 clones, approximately 85% seen once. With 3 bases removed from V and 8 bases from J, the gap between germline ends came to 11 bases. The CDR3 has 14 amino acids. Germline V lookup: CDR1 KGHSH, CDR2 LQKENI. The chain has TRBV18 and TRBJ1-6; a possible D gene is TRBD1 (5 bases). The TCR comes from an adult in good health. The sample was peripheral blood, taken on day 0 of AZD1222 vaccination. The CDR3 region is CASSPGTVDSPLHF. CDR3 nucleotides: TGTGCCAGCTCACCCGGGACGGTGGATTCACCCCTCCACTTT.